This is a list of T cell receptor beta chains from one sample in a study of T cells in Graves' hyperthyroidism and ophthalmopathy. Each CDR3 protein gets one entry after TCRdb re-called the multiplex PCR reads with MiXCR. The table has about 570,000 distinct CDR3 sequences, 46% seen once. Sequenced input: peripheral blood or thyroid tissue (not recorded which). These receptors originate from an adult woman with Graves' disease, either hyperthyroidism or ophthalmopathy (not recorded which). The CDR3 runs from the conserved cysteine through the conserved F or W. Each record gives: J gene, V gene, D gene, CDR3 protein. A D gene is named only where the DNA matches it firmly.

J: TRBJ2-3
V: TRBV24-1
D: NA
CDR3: CATANSPTDTQYF

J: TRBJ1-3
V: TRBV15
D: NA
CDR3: CATSRVTAPIGNTIYF

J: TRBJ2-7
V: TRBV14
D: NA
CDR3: CASSPNQNSYEQYF

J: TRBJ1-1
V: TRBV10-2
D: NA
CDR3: CASSLTETTEAFF

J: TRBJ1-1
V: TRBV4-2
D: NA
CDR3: CASSQGGYEAFF

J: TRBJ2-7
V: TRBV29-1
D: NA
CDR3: CSVRPGRNSYEQYF

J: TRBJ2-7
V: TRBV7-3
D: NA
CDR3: CASSLTLLAGEQYF

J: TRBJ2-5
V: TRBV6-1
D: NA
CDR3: CSTGAGETQYF

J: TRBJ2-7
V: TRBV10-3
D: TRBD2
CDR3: CAISESLGLAGGYEQYF

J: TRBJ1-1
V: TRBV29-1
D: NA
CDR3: CSAPQGDTEASF

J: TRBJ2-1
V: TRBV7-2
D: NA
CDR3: CASSFSTNTEQFF

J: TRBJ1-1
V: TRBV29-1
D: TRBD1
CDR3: CSVLTSSGGYTEAFF

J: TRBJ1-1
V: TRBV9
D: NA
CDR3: CASSPSTQGGTEAFF

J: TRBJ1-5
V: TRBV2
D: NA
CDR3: CASSDKIQPQHF

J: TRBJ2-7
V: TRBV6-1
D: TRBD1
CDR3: CASSELGTAAYEQYF

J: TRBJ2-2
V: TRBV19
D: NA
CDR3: CASSILTSLTGELFF

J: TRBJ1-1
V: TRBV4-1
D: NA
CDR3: CASSQGPGLPLTEAFF

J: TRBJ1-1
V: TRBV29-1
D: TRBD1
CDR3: CSVEGQGATEAFF

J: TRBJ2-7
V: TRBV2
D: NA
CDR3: CASVRGRYEQYF

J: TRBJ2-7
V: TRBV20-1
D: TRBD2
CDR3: CSAREVAGAGEQYF

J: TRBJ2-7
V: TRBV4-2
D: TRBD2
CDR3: CASSQDQGSAGANEQYF

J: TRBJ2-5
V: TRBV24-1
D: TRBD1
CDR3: CATSDPGQGVMETQYF

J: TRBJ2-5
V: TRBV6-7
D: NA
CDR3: CASSSRRRETQYF

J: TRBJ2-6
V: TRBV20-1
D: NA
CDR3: CSAPRQENTEAF

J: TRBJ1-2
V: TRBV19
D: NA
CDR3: CASSIGRGGGYTF

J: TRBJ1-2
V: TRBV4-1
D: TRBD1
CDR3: CASSHPPPRQGLGGYTF

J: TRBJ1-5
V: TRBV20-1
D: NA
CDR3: CSANRGGSYSNQPQHF

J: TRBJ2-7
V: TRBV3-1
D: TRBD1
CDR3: CASSAGGASYEQYF

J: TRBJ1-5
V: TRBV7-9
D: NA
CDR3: CASSSLARGVGSNQPQHF

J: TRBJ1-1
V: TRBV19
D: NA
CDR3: CASTQWGQSIGEAFF

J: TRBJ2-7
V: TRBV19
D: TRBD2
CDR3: CASSMGTSGDSYEQYF

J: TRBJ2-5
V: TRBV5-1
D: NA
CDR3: CASSLGSSPRLVKTQYF

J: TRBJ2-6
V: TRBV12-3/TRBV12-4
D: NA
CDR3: CASSIPGSGANVLTF

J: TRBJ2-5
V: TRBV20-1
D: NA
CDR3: CSASIGSETQYF

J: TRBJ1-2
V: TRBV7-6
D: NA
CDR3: CASSLAGELGGYTF

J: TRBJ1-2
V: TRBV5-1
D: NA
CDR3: CASSGLTGYYGYTF

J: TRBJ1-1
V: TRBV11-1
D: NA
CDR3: CASSLTTDTEAFF

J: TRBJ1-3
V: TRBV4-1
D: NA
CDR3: CASSLWTLRTGNTTYF

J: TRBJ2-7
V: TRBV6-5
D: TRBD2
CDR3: CASSKTSGRAYEQYF

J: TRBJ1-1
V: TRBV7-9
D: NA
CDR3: CASSLARGWNTEAFF

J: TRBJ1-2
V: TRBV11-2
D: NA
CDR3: CASSTLGGGDYTF

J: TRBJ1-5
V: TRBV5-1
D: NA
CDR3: CASSMEGQGQPQHF